This T cell receptor (beta chain) stems from a study of T cell repertoires in chronic hepatitis B (dated by TCRdb to the late 2010s). About this clone: This clone's antigen is unknown. No base quality values were provided; no much bigger clone lies one nucleotide off.

Library construction relied on the immunoSEQ multiplex PCR assay. Drawn from immuneACCESS, this table holds only the in-frame rearrangements with V and J called that TCRdb kept. Clones are partly lost; checked studies trace under half to an unresolved V gene and leave the rest unexplained. This sample holds around 660 clones; around 86% were observed only once. The top ten hold approximately 5% of the sample. Material for sequencing was total CD8+ T cells from PBMCs. The TCR was taken from a human donor with chronic hepatitis B virus infection.

The CDR3 protein is CASSLVVGDRANEKLFF. The DNA sequence is as follows: TGTGCCAGCAGCTTAGTCGTAGGGGACAGAGCGAATGAAAAACTGTTTTTT. The sequence is built from TRBV7-9 and TRBJ1-4, and TRBD1 matches 7 of the central bases. CDR1 and CDR2, per the germline V gene (reference sequence), are SEHNR and FQNEAQ. Trimming leaves V shorter by 1 base and J shorter by 5 bases, with the junction holding 10 bases beyond the gene matches. From the cysteine up to the phenylalanine, the CDR3 has a length of 17 residues. Only CDR3 DNA is held: 51 bases, read in frame from base 1. The entire variable domain, with the stretches around the CDR3 drawn from the reference TRBV7-9 and TRBJ1-4 proteins, is DTGVSQNPRHKITKRGQNVTFRCDPISEHNRLYWYRQTLGQGPEFLTYFQNEAQLEKSRLLSDRFSAERPKGSFSTLEIQRTEQGDSAMYLCASSLVVGDRANEKLFFGSGTQLSVL.